This T cell receptor beta chain was found in a study of identical twins. Study conclusions and caveats: Sequences that were out-of-frame, alpha and twin-shared displayed an excess of low generation probability.

This CDR3 is 16 amino acids long. From germline, CDR1 is MNHEY and CDR2 SMNVEV (reference sequence). Trimming pared 0 bases from V and 2 bases from J, leaving 14 bases between. A single record per CDR3 protein comes from TCRdb applying MiXCR to the 5' RACE reads. The sample holds under 300,000 distinct CDR3 sequences; 6.5% to 8% are singletons and the top ten take about 14%. This clonotype turned up a few times. Its antigen remains unidentified. Healthy Caucasian donors formed the entire cohort. In addition, the sample was reused for a study of T cells expressing NK-cell markers. From that paper: Sequenced donors, eight in total, included seven who were HCMV-seropositive and one who was seronegative.

The TCR comes from a woman younger than 30 in good health. The chain is built from TRBV27 and TRBJ2-7, with D unresolved. The sample consisted of CD8+ T cells sorted from blood. CDR3 in amino acids: CASSLSPRGLTYEQYF. As DNA, the CDR3 is TGTGCCAGCAGTTTATCGCCCAGAGGTCTCACCTACGAGCAGTACTTC.